This T cell receptor (beta chain) was sequenced for a study of blood T cells in healthy people across ages. The table lists this clonotype with many counts. It was with a sample-barcoded 5' primer and a J-beta primer mix that a second PCR of about 7 to 12 cycles was run. Every cDNA molecule carried a tag from a template-switch adaptor bearing 12 random nucleotides. Every sample returned 2.5 million or more CDR3-containing paired-end reads. A single record per CDR3 protein comes from TCRdb applying MiXCR to the 5' RACE reads. The sample includes 590,000 or so distinct CDR3 sequences, approximately 30% of them seen just once. This CDR3 spans 15 amino acids. Trimming removed 0 bases at V and 2 bases at J, with 11 bases between. Germline V gene sequence: CDR1 LGHDT, CDR2 YNNKEL (reference sequence). At least 5 micrograms of total RNA were extracted per sample.

The TCR originated in a woman of 80 years or more in good health. The sample was blood. The chain recombines TRBV3-1 with TRBJ2-7; D is unresolved. CDR3 residues: CASSQEVLPAYEQYF. Here the CDR3 DNA reads TGTGCCAGCAGCCAAGAGGTCTTACCCGCCTACGAGCAGTACTTC.